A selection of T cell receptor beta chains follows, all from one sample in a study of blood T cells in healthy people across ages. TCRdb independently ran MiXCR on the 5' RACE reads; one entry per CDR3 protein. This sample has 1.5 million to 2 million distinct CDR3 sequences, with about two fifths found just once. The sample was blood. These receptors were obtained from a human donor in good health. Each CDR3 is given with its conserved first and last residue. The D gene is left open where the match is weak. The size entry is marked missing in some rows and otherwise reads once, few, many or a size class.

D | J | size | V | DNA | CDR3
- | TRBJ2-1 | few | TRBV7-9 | TGTGCCAGCAGGGATACTAGGATCTCCTACAATGAGCAGTTCTTC | CASRDTRISYNEQFF
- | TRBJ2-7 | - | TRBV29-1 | TGCAGCGTTGGTCCAGCCTCCGAGCAGTACTTC | CSVGPASEQYF
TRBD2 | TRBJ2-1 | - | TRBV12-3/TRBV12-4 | TGTGCCAGCAACCTGACTAGCGGGGGGGCGAATGAGCAGTTCTTC | CASNLTSGGANEQFF
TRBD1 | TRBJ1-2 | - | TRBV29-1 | TGCAGCGTCGAAACCTTTACTTCGCCGACAGGGTCTAACTATGGCTACACCTTC | CSVETFTSPTGSNYGYTF
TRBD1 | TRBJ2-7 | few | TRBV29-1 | TGCAGCGCCCTGCGGCCCGGGACAGGGGCCTACGAGCAGTACTTC | CSALRPGTGAYEQYF
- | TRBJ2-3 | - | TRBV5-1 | TGTGCCAGCAGCCCCGGACAGCCTAGCACAGATACGCAGTATTTT | CASSPGQPSTDTQYF
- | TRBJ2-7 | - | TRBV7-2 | TGTGCCAGCAGCGACGGACCTCGGGATGGCGAGCAGTACTTC | CASSDGPRDGEQYF
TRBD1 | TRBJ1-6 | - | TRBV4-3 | TGCGCCAGCAGCCACGTAAGGACAGGGCCTGAACAGAGCTCCTATAATTCACCCCTCCACTTT | CASSHVRTGPEQSSYNSPLHF
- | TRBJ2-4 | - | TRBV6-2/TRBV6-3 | TGTGCCAGCAGTTCCCTTATCATGGGGGTCACCAAAAACATTCAGTACTTC | CASSSLIMGVTKNIQYF
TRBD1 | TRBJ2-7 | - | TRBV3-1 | TGTGCCAGCAGCGACGGACAGGGGGCAGGTGAGCAGTACTTC | CASSDGQGAGEQYF
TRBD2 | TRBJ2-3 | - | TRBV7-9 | TGTGCCAGCAGCCCTCGGCGGGGGGGCCTTTCAGATACGCAGTATTTT | CASSPRRGGLSDTQYF
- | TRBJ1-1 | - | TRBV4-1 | TGCGCCAGCACGCGGATCCGGGAACCGAACACTGAAGCTTTCTTT | CASTRIREPNTEAFF
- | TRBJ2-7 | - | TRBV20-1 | TGCAGTGCTAGAGATACTAGCTTCTACGAGCAGTACTTC | CSARDTSFYEQYF
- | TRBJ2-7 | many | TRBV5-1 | TGCGCCAGCAGCTTGGGTTCGGTCGGAGCCTACGAGCAGTACTTC | CASSLGSVGAYEQYF
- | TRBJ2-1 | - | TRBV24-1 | TGTGCCACCAGTGAAAATAGAGATGAGCAGTTCTTC | CATSENRDEQFF
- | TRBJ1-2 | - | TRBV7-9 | TGTGCCAGCATCTCCGACGGTAACTATGGCTGCACCTTC | CASISDGNYGCTF
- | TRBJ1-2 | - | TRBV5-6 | TGTGCCAGCAGCCGACAGGACCTAAACTATGGCTACACCTTC | CASSRQDLNYGYTF
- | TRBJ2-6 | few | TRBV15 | TGTGCCACCAGCAGAGGGCGGGCTGGGGCCAACGTCCTGACTTTC | CATSRGRAGANVLTF
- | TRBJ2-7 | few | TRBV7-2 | TGTGCCAGCAGCCCCCGGAGGATCCCCTACGAGCAGTACTTC | CASSPRRIPYEQYF
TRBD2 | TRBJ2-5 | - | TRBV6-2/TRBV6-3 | TGTGCCAGCAAGCTAGCGGGGGGTCACCAAGAGACCCAGTACTTC | CASKLAGGHQETQYF
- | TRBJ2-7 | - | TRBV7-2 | TGTGCCAGCAGCGCCGCGGGGGCCCCTGCCCTATACGAGCAGTACTTC | CASSAAGAPALYEQYF
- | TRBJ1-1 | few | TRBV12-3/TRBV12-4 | TGTGCCAGCGGTGGACGGCGAATTACTGAAGCTTTCTTT | CASGGRRITEAFF
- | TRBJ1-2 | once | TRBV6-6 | TGTGCCAGCAGCTACGAACGGGGTCGTGGCTACACCTTC | CASSYERGRGYTF
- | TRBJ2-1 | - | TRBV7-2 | TGTGCCAGCAGATCGGGGATCGGCGAGTTCTTC | CASRSGIGEFF
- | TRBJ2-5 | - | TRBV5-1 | TGCGCCAGCAGCCTGGAGGGCGGCAGGGGGGAGCAGTACTTC | CASSLEGGRGEQYF
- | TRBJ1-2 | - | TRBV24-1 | TGTGCCACCAGTGATTCTTGGGGGAAGCAGGGACGGGACTATGGCTACACCTTC | CATSDSWGKQGRDYGYTF
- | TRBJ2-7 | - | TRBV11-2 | TGTGCCAGCAACTCGGCGCCCTACGAGCAGTACTTC | CASNSAPYEQYF
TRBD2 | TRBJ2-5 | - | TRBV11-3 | TGTGCCAGCAGCGGGCGGGGGAACCAAGAGACCCAGTACTTC | CASSGRGNQETQYF
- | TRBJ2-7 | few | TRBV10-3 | TGTGCCATCAGTGAGTCGCGAGGGCTCGAACACGACGGGCAGTACTTC | CAISESRGLEHDGQYF
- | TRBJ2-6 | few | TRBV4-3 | TGCGCCAGCAGCCAAGACCCGACGAGCTCTGGGGCCAACGTCCTGACTTTC | CASSQDPTSSGANVLTF
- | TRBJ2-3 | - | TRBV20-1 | TGCAGTGCTGGGCGGGGTAGCGGCACAGATACGCAGTATTTT | CSAGRGSGTDTQYF
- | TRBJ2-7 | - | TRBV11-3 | TGTGCCAGCAGCTTAGATAGTAGCAGAGGGTATCCCTACGAGCAGTACTTC | CASSLDSSRGYPYEQYF
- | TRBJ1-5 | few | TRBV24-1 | TGTGCCACCAGTGACCTGGGACCTGGCAATCAGCCCCAGCATTTT | CATSDLGPGNQPQHF
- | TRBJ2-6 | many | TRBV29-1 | TGCAGCGTTTCGCGGGGTAATTCTGGGGCCAACGTCCTGACTTTC | CSVSRGNSGANVLTF
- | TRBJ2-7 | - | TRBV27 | TGTGCCTGCAGTTCCGCCCAGGGCTACGAGCAGTACTTC | CACSSAQGYEQYF
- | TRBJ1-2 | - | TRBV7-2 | TGTGCCAGCAGCTTAGAAGCTGCGGTAAGCGGCGGCTACACCTTC | CASSLEAAVSGGYTF
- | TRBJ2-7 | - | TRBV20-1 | TGCAGTGCCCTAAACAGAAAATTAAACTACGAGCAGTACTTC | CSALNRKLNYEQYF
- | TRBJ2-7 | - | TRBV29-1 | TGCAGCGCCGGATTGCTTAACGAGCAGTACTTC | CSAGLLNEQYF
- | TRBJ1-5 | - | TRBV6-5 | TGTGCCAGCAGTTACGGCCGGGGTCCCCAGCATTTT | CASSYGRGPQHF
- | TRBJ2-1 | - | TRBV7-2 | TGTGCCAGCAGCTCACTCACAGCTAATGAGCAGTTCTTC | CASSSLTANEQFF
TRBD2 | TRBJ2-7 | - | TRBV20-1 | TGCAGTGCTCGAGGACTAGCGGGGGAGATCTCCTACGAGCAGTACTTC | CSARGLAGEISYEQYF
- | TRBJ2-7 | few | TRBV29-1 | TGCAGCGTTGCCGGAGACGGACAGTTTTCGACCTACGAGCAGTACTTC | CSVAGDGQFSTYEQYF
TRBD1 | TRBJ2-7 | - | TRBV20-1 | TGCAGTGCCTTTGACAGGGTGAGCTCCTACGAGCAGTACTTC | CSAFDRVSSYEQYF
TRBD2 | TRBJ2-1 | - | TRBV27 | TGTGCCAGCAAGGGACTAGCGATACTCAATGAGCAGTTCTTC | CASKGLAILNEQFF
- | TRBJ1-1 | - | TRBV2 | TGTGCCAGCAGTCCGGGACAACTCCTCTCACAGAACACTGAAGCTTTCTTT | CASSPGQLLSQNTEAFF
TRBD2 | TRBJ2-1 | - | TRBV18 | TGTGCCAGCTCAACAAGACTAGCGGGGGACAATGAGCAGTTCTTC | CASSTRLAGDNEQFF
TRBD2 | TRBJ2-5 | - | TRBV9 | TGTGCCAGCAGCGTCGATAGCGGGGAACCCTTATTGCAAGAGACCCAGTACTTC | CASSVDSGEPLLQETQYF
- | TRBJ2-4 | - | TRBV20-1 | TGCAGTGCTAGAGCCTACTCGGAGCAGTACTTC | CSARAYSEQYF
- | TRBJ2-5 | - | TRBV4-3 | TGCGCCAGCAGTCAAGGGGGGAGTAACCAGGGAGAGACCCAGTACTTC | CASSQGGSNQGETQYF
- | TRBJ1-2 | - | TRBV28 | TGTGCCAGCACCTTAAGGACAGTCTATGGCTACACCTTC | CASTLRTVYGYTF
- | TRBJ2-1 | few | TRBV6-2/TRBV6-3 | TGTGCCAGCAGTTACTCGAATAGCTACTCCAATGAGCAGTTCTTC | CASSYSNSYSNEQFF